This T cell receptor (beta chain) originates from a study of CD8 T cells in ankylosing spondylitis. Points from the study as a whole: Reportedly, significant enrichment of disease-linked clones occurred in matched ankylosing spondylitis synovial fluid. In ankylosing spondylitis blood, a motif of roughly eight highly homologous TCR beta variants appeared characteristic. Certain motif variants had earlier been reported in reactive arthritis synovial fluid and blood.

Preparation of TCR beta libraries was done by quantitative 5'-RACE with molecular barcodes. TCRdb reprocessed the 5' RACE reads with MiXCR, giving one entry per CDR3 protein. Of roughly 300,000 distinct CDR3 sequences listed, roughly 8% were seen once; the top ten hold approximately 15%. The CDR3 sequence is 15 residues long. From germline, CDR1 is SGHTA and CDR2 FQGNSA. The V segment lost 4 bases and the J segment 5 bases; nucleotides outside the gene matches: 10. This clonotype was picked up many times. No antigen is known for it. The J gene is TRBJ2-7, the V gene TRBV7-2, with 8 bases lining up with TRBD1. This receptor was taken from a male donor with ankylosing spondylitis. Input material: blood, either unsorted or a sorted T cell fraction (not recorded which). The CDR3 DNA sequence: TGTGCCAGCAGCTCAACAGGGGGAGAAGTGGACGAGCAGTACTTC. This sequence encodes CASSSTGGEVDEQYF.